This TCR beta chain was sequenced for a study of blood T cell repertoires in COVID-19. Original data processing: From reference gene primer amplification, estimates of nucleated cell counts were derived. Here immunoSEQ multiplex PCR was the method, and the copy in TCRdb shows in-frame clones only, minus some. The DNA was the basis for D and trimming; V, J and clone size are from that table. The table has a few hundred thousand clones, 75% to 90% seen once. Per the germline V gene, CDR1 is MGHRA and CDR2 is YSYEKL. Trimming took 1 base from V and 7 from J; bases not matched to a gene: 9. The length of the CDR3 is 16 residues.

The chain links TRBV4-1 to TRBJ1-4; 7 bases are a match to TRBD1. Sequencing used peripheral blood. This sequence originates from a woman in her late teens or twenties with acute or convalescent COVID-19. CDR3 sequence (DNA): TGCGCCAGCAGCCAAGGAATTCAGGGGGGCGGTGAAAAACTGTTTTTT. It codes for CASSQGIQGGGEKLFF.